These 4 T cell receptor beta chains were all obtained from the same sample, sequenced in a study of blood T cell repertoires in COVID-19. The data were produced by immunoSEQ multiplex PCR, yet TCRdb's version contains in-frame clones alone and is incomplete. The sample gives around 350,000 clones, about 87% of which show up once; 2.5% to 3.5% is in the top ten. Source material: peripheral blood. The receptor source for this set is a human donor in a cohort sampled during active COVID-19.

V is TRBV4-2 and J is TRBJ2-1; TRBD1 might be the D (6 bases). CDR3 length: 15 amino acids. Trimming pared 4 bases from V and 1 base from J, leaving 11 bases between. The germline gives CDR1 LGHNA, CDR2 YNFKEQ. CDR3: CASSLVGGSYNEQFF. CDR3 DNA: TGTGCCAGCAGCCTTGTAGGGGGATCCTACAATGAGCAGTTCTTC.

The chain couples TRBV20-1 to TRBJ1-2; the D is unclear. CDR1 and CDR2 (germline): DFQATT, SNEGSKA (reference sequence). The CDR3 is 11 residues long. Trimming removed 3 bases from V and 4 bases from J, with 6 bases in between. The CDR3 spells CSARSGYGYTF. For the CDR3, the DNA is TGCAGTGCTAGGTCCGGCTATGGCTACACCTTC.

V and J are TRBV16 and TRBJ1-2; 9 positions match TRBD1. The CDR3 runs to 15 residues. Germline assignment: CDR1 KGHSY and CDR2 FQNENV. The V and J ends lost 2 bases and 2 bases, in that order; junction bases with no gene match: 3. CDR3 sequence (DNA): TGTGCCAGCAGCCAAATGGACAGGGGAAACTATGGCTACACCTTC. It is translated as CASSQMDRGNYGYTF.

The chain recombines TRBV5-4 with TRBJ2-1; 10 bases map to TRBD2. With 10 bases clipped from V and 8 bases from J, the junction kept 15 bases outside the gene matches. Germline lookup yields CDR1 SGHNT and CDR2 YYREEE (reference sequence). The CDR3 contains 15 residues. The CDR3 here is CAYYNLLAGLDEQFF. The CDR3 bases are TGTGCCTATTACAATCTACTAGCGGGATTGGATGAGCAGTTCTTC.